This entry features one TCR beta chain sequence. The length of the CDR3 is 14 residues. Germline trimming cut 4 bases from V and 8 bases from J; bases unmatched to any gene: 9. Germline V gives CDR1 MNHEY, CDR2 SMNVEV (reference sequence). Clones were read by immunoSEQ multiplex PCR, and TCRdb kept only the in-frame ones, dropping some. Counted here are 150,000 to 200,000 clones, 65% to 85% occurring once; the ten biggest clones make up about 5.6%. This sample was included in a study of blood T cell repertoires in COVID-19. Either two negative PCRs, clearance, or symptom resolution qualified Cohort 3 donors as recovered.

The TCR comes from a man aged 40-49 years who had recovered from COVID-19. V is TRBV27 and J is TRBJ1-1, with TRBD1 identical over 8 bases. Material: PBMCs or T cells enriched from blood (not recorded which). The CDR3 nucleotides read TGTGCCAGCAGTTCCCCGGACAGGGTGACCGAAGCTTTCTTT. The encoded protein is CASSSPDRVTEAFF.